The 16 T cell receptor beta chains below were found in one sample sequenced in a study of shared clonotypes between healthy human individuals. Some clones are missing from TCRdb's copy, which holds only in-frame ones; the method was immunoSEQ multiplex PCR. The sample has more than 550,000 clones, just over 90% seen once; the top ten hold more than 20%. It was CD45RO-negative cells, positively selected for CCR7, that made up naive CD8 cells, with terminally differentiated effector memory CD45RA+ cells excluded. Sequenced: naive CD8+ T cells sorted from blood. The receptors were sampled from a man aged 25 to 40 in good health.

This rearrangement joins TRBV5-5 to TRBJ2-1; D is uncertain. The V and J ends lost 4 bases and 2 bases respectively, with 10 bases between them. The germline V gene encodes CDR1 SGHKS and CDR2 YYEKEE (reference sequence). This CDR3 has 14 amino acids. The CDR3: CASSLIGTYNEQFF. The CDR3 DNA is TGTGCCAGCAGCCTCATTGGTACCTACAATGAGCAGTTCTTC.

The chain is built from TRBV5-1 and TRBJ2-5; D might be TRBD2 (7 bases). This CDR3 contains 15 residues. Trimming left V 4 bases short and J 4 bases short, with 17 bases between. Germline V lookup: CDR1 SGHRS, CDR2 YFSETQ. This CDR3 is CASSPPAGAGETQYF. In nucleotides, the CDR3 is TGCGCCAGCAGCCCCCCCGCGGGGGCGGGAGAGACCCAGTACTTC.

The V and J genes are TRBV7-9 and TRBJ2-3; no reliable D call. With 1 base removed from V and 0 bases from J, the gap between germline ends came to 11 bases. Germline V gives CDR1 SEHNR, CDR2 FQNEAQ (reference sequence). This CDR3 has 16 residues. CDR3 residues: CASSLEMATSTDTQYF. CDR3 coding DNA: TGTGCCAGCAGCTTAGAAATGGCGACTAGCACAGATACGCAGTATTTT.

J is TRBJ2-1 and V is TRBV7-9, with D maybe TRBD1 (6 bases). The CDR3 extends over 13 amino acids. Per germline, CDR1 SEHNR and CDR2 FQNEAQ (reference sequence). Between the trimmed V and J ends, which lost 3 bases and 7 bases, there was a span of 10 bases. The CDR3 spells CASSFGRGNEQFF. CDR3 nucleotide sequence: TGTGCCAGCAGCTTTGGCAGGGGTAATGAGCAGTTCTTC. The full variable domain, with the rest looked up from reference TRBV7-9 and TRBJ2-1, is DTGVSQNPRHKITKRGQNVTFRCDPISEHNRLYWYRQTLGQGPEFLTYFQNEAQLEKSRLLSDRFSAERPKGSFSTLEIQRTEQGDSAMYLCASSFGRGNEQFFGPGTRLTVL.

The rearrangement links TRBV5-8 to TRBJ1-1, with no clear D. Germline V gives CDR1 SGHTS, CDR2 YDEGEE. The V end was cut by 0 bases, the J end by 5 bases, with 2 bases between. This CDR3 has 11 amino acids. The CDR3 sequence: CASSLGTEAFF. Here the CDR3 DNA reads TGTGCCAGCAGCTTGGGAACTGAAGCTTTCTTT.

The chain carries TRBV7-9 and TRBJ2-1; D is uncertain. Between the trimmed V and J ends, which lost 4 bases and 2 bases, there was a span of 3 bases. The CDR3 extends over 12 amino acids. The germline V gene encodes CDR1 SEHNR and CDR2 FQNEAQ (reference sequence). CDR3 in DNA: TGTGCCAGCAGCTGGACCTACAATGAGCAGTTCTTC. This sequence encodes CASSWTYNEQFF.

This chain connects TRBV7-6 to TRBJ1-2; 9 nucleotides line up with TRBD1. CDR1 and CDR2 from the germline V gene are SGHVS and FNYEAQ. V shed 5 bases, J shed 5 bases, and the junction held 9 bases outside the gene matches. The CDR3 runs 15 residues. The CDR3 region has the DNA TGTGCCAGCAGCCCGGGACAGGGTCAAGTGTATGGCTACACCTTC. This gives the protein CASSPGQGQVYGYTF. Full variable domain (outside the CDR3, taken from reference TRBV7-6 and TRBJ1-2): GAGVSQSPRYKVTKRGQDVALRCDPISGHVSLYWYRQALGQGPEFLTYFNYEAQQDKSGLPNDRFSAERPEGSISTLTIQRTEQRDSAMYRCASSPGQGQVYGYTFGSGTRLTVV.

The V gene is TRBV9, the J gene TRBJ2-7; 8 nucleotides align to TRBD1. V was pared by 0 bases and J by 5 bases, with 1 base of the junction left unmatched. The germline gives CDR1 SGDLS, CDR2 YYNGEE. The CDR3 contains 13 residues. The CDR3 here is CASSVDRGDEQYF. DNA of the CDR3: TGTGCCAGCAGCGTAGACAGGGGGGACGAGCAGTACTTC.

This clone has just one count. The chain links TRBV7-2 to TRBJ2-7; TRBD2 might be the D (6 bases). CDR1 is SGHTA and CDR2 is FQGNSA in the germline V gene. Trimming removed 5 bases from V and 2 bases from J, with 16 bases in between. The CDR3 runs 15 residues. In DNA, the CDR3 is TGTGCCAGCAGCCACCCTCAGCGGGTAGCCTACGAGCAGTACTTC. Protein: CASSHPQRVAYEQYF. The whole variable domain, filled in from reference TRBV7-2 and TRBJ2-7, reads GAGVSQSPSNKVTEKGKDVELRCDPISGHTALYWYRQSLGQGLEFLIYFQGNSAPDKSGLPSDRFSAERTGGSVSTLTIQRTQQEDSAVYLCASSHPQRVAYEQYFGPGTRLTVT.

The chain recombines TRBV27 with TRBJ2-2; 10 bases align to TRBD2. Unmatched junction bases numbered 19, after V lost 4 bases and J lost 5 bases. There are 20 residues in the CDR3. Germline values: CDR1 MNHEY, CDR2 SMNVEV (reference sequence). The CDR3 spells CASSYRPGLAFKGGTGELFF. The CDR3 DNA sequence: TGTGCCAGCAGTTATCGCCCGGGACTAGCGTTCAAGGGGGGGACCGGGGAGCTGTTTTTT.

This clone was counted a few times. The chain joins TRBV4-2 to TRBJ2-6; D is unclear. Germline values: CDR1 LGHNA, CDR2 YNFKEQ. V was cut by 3 bases and J by 0 bases, with 9 bases left in between. CDR3 length: 16 amino acids. CDR3 coding DNA: TGTGCCAGCAGCCAGCTACAAGACTCTGGGGCCAACGTCCTGACTTTC. It is translated as CASSQLQDSGANVLTF.

The chain has TRBV4-1 and TRBJ2-1, with D tentatively TRBD1 (6 bases). V was trimmed by 4 bases and J by 6 bases, leaving 16 bases between them. The germline V gene encodes CDR1 MGHRA and CDR2 YSYEKL. CDR3 size: 15 residues. The CDR3 DNA reads as TGCGCCAGCAGCCCCGAGCCGGGCAGGGGCAATGAGCAGTTCTTC. Amino acids: CASSPEPGRGNEQFF.

This chain's CDR3 is CAWSHLGVYEQFF. CDR3 sequence (DNA): TGTGCCTGGAGCCATCTCGGGGTTTATGAGCAGTTCTTC. The chain couples TRBV30 to TRBJ2-1, with D perhaps TRBD2 (5 bases). Germline V gene data show CDR1 as GTSNPN and CDR2 as SVGIG (reference sequence). The CDR3 consists of 13 residues. With 3 bases removed from V and 8 bases from J, the gap between germline ends came to 14 bases.

This sequence joins TRBV5-1 and TRBJ2-7, with TRBD1 as a possible D gene (6 bases). This CDR3 has 16 amino acids. The germline CDR1 and CDR2 sequences are SGHRS and YFSETQ. Trimming stripped 0 bases from V and 2 bases from J, with 15 bases between. CDR3 amino acids: CASSLGQGQPTYEQYF. CDR3 DNA: TGCGCCAGCAGCTTGGGGCAGGGGCAACCTACCTACGAGCAGTACTTC. The whole variable domain, remainder taken from reference TRBV5-1 and TRBJ2-7, is KAGVTQTPRYLIKTRGQQVTLSCSPISGHRSVSWYQQTPGQGLQFLFEYFSETQRNKGNFPGRFSGRQFSNSRSEMNVSTLELGDSALYLCASSLGQGQPTYEQYFGPGTRLTVT.

The genes are TRBV6-6 and TRBJ2-5; D remains ambiguous. V lost 2 bases and J lost 1, with 11 bases in between. Germline V gene lookup returns CDR1 MNHNY and CDR2 SVGAGI (reference sequence). The CDR3 extends over 15 amino acids. CDR3 coding DNA: TGTGCCAGCAGTTACACAACCGACACCCAAGAGACCCAGTACTTC. This sequence encodes CASSYTTDTQETQYF.

The CDR3: CASSIVGGVTGELFF. Here the CDR3 DNA reads TGTGCCAGTAGTATAGTAGGAGGGGTGACCGGGGAGCTGTTTTTT. The chain joins TRBV19 to TRBJ2-2, with D maybe TRBD2 (6 bases). Germline V gene lookup returns CDR1 LNHDA and CDR2 SQIVND (reference sequence). This CDR3 is 15 amino acids long. V was clipped by 1 base and J by 5 bases, with 11 bases between them. Using reference TRBV19 and TRBJ2-2 for the parts outside the CDR3, the full variable domain is DGGITQSPKYLFRKEGQNVTLSCEQNLNHDAMYWYRQDPGQGLRLIYYSQIVNDFQKGDIAEGYSVSREKKESFPLTVTSAQKNPTAFYLCASSIVGGVTGELFFGEGSRLTVL.